The next 8 T cell receptor beta chains were all read from a single sample in a study of T cell responses to AZD1222 COVID-19 vaccine. Generated by immunoSEQ multiplex PCR, the TCRdb table keeps only in-frame clones and is missing some. The sample includes about 140,000 clones, around 92% of them seen just once. The sequencing used peripheral blood, collected 28 days after the second AZD1222 dose. The receptors derive from an adult who received the AZD1222 COVID-19 vaccine.

CDR3: CATSRDRGATEAFF. In DNA form, the CDR3 reads TGTGCCACCAGCAGAGACAGGGGGGCCACTGAAGCTTTCTTT. The genes are TRBV15 and TRBJ1-1; 7 bases map to TRBD1. With 0 bases clipped from V and 4 bases from J, the junction kept 2 bases outside the gene matches. Germline values: CDR1 LNHNV, CDR2 YYDKDF (reference sequence). The length of the CDR3 is 14 residues.

This sequence joins TRBV24-1 and TRBJ2-1, with TRBD1 matching over 7 bases. The germline CDR1 and CDR2 sequences are KGHDR and SFDVKD. CDR3 length equals 16 residues. V lost 4 bases to trimming and J lost 6 bases; unmatched junction nucleotides: 11. CDR3 loop: CATSDPRQGRSNEQFF. In nucleotides, the CDR3 is TGTGCCACCAGTGACCCCCGACAGGGTCGATCCAATGAGCAGTTCTTC.

This clone has a single count. The rearrangement links TRBV28 to TRBJ1-1, with TRBD1 as a possible D gene (6 bases). This CDR3 has 14 amino acids. V was clipped by 7 bases and J by 4 bases, with 16 bases between them. CDR1 MDHEN and CDR2 SYDVKM come from the germline V gene. The CDR3 is CASNGGDRSTEAFF. The CDR3 DNA reads TGTGCCAGCAACGGGGGCGACAGATCCACTGAAGCTTTCTTT. Full variable domain (remainder filled in from reference TRBV28 and TRBJ1-1): DVKVTQSSRYLVKRTGEKVFLECVQDMDHENMFWYRQDPGLGLRLIYFSYDVKMKEKGDIPEGYSVSREKKERFSLILESASTNQTSMYLCASNGGDRSTEAFFGQGTRLTVV.

The chain recombines TRBV9 with TRBJ2-1; unclear D gene. Trimming took 2 bases from V and 0 from J, leaving 12 bases between them. This CDR3 is built from 16 residues. Germline assignment: CDR1 SGDLS and CDR2 YYNGEE. Written as DNA, the CDR3 is TGTGCCAGCAGCGTTGGGCAGTCCTACTCCTACAATGAGCAGTTCTTC. Protein sequence: CASSVGQSYSYNEQFF. Using reference TRBV9 and TRBJ2-1 for the parts outside the CDR3, the full variable domain is DSGVTQTPKHLITATGQRVTLRCSPRSGDLSVYWYQQSLDQGLQFLIQYYNGEERAKGNILERFSAQQFPDLHSELNLSSLELGDSALYFCASSVGQSYSYNEQFFGPGTRLTVL.

This chain links TRBV7-9 with TRBJ1-1; D is undetermined. The CDR3 runs 14 residues. Germline CDR1 is SEHNR and CDR2 is FQNEAQ (reference sequence). The germline V and J ends were trimmed by 1 base and 4 bases, with 10 bases remaining between them. This CDR3 is CASSLDPGLTEAFF. Written as DNA, the CDR3 is TGTGCCAGCAGCTTAGATCCCGGGCTCACTGAAGCTTTCTTT.

This chain connects TRBV12-3 or TRBV12-4 to TRBJ1-1; perhaps TRBD1 as D (6 bases). Trimming left V 7 bases short and J 6 bases short, with 15 bases between. The CDR3 extends over 13 amino acids. The CDR3 is CASTNRAKAEAFF. The DNA for the CDR3 is TGTGCCAGCACAAACAGGGCGAAGGCTGAAGCTTTCTTT.

V gene TRBV28 combines with J gene TRBJ2-3, with 8 nucleotides matching TRBD2. This CDR3 is 20 amino acids long. Per the germline V gene, CDR1 is MDHEN and CDR2 is SYDVKM. Germline trimming cut 5 bases from V and 2 bases from J; bases unmatched to any gene: 21. In nucleotides, the CDR3 is TGTGCCAGCAGTCCCATCCCAACCGGTAGTAGCGGGATGAACACAGATACGCAGTATTTT. Amino acids: CASSPIPTGSSGMNTDTQYF.

This chain links TRBV29-1 with TRBJ2-1; perhaps TRBD1 as D (6 bases). Germline loops: CDR1 SQVTM, CDR2 ANQGSEA. The CDR3 sequence is 14 residues long. V was pared by 7 bases and J by 2 bases, with 15 bases between. The CDR3 region is CSAAKGTTYNEQFF. CDR3 sequence (DNA): TGCAGCGCTGCTAAGGGGACAACCTACAATGAGCAGTTCTTC.